This T cell receptor beta chain was obtained from a study of technical replicates of blood from a handful of donors. Using immunoSEQ multiplex PCR, the repertoire was profiled, and TCRdb retains in-frame clones only, with some absent. The sample shows fewer than 75,000 clones, roughly 90% of them seen only once. V shed 5 bases and J shed 0 bases, with 11 bases lying between them. Germline V gene data show CDR1 as KGHSH and CDR2 as LQKENI. The CDR3 spans 15 residues. The chain is built from TRBV18 and TRBJ2-1, with D tentatively TRBD2 (5 bases). Input material: PBMCs. This TCR was recovered from a human donor in good health. Some clones in this sample may be carry-over from other donors' samples. The CDR3 region has the DNA TGTGCCAGCTCATCAGTCAGCGGCTCCTACAATGAGCAGTTCTTC. Encoded protein: CASSSVSGSYNEQFF. The entire variable domain, with the rest obtained from reference TRBV18 and TRBJ2-1, is as follows: NAGVMQNPRHLVRRRGQEARLRCSPMKGHSHVYWYRQLPEEGLKFMVYLQKENIIDESGMPKERFSAEFPKEGPSILRIQQVVRGDSAAYFCASSSVSGSYNEQFFGPGTRLTVL.